The 11 T cell receptor beta chains given below trace back to one sample, sequenced in a study of PD-L1 blockade in urothelial cancer. Profiled with immunoSEQ multiplex PCR; TCRdb holds only in-frame clones, not every one. The data hold about 72,000 clones, with roughly 90% observed a single time. Noted time point: pretreatment peripheral blood. Sequenced here: PBMCs, sampled around atezolizumab (anti-PD-L1) treatment. Receptors originate from a man in his 70s with urothelial cancer.

This sequence joins TRBV10-1 and TRBJ2-2, with 8 bases identical to TRBD2. This CDR3 is built from 15 residues. CDR1 and CDR2 (germline): WNHNN, SYGVQD (reference sequence). The V and J ends lost 0 bases and 5 bases, in that order; junction bases with no gene match: 2. This CDR3 is CASSESTGGTGELFF. In DNA form, the CDR3 reads TGCGCCAGCAGTGAGTCGACGGGGGGGACCGGGGAGCTGTTTTTT.

Written as DNA, the CDR3 is TGTGCCAGCATCAAAACGGGGTACGAAAAACTGTTTTTT. Residues: CASIKTGYEKLFF. The chain carries TRBV28 and TRBJ1-4; D remains ambiguous. Germline loops: CDR1 MDHEN, CDR2 SYDVKM. CDR3 size: 13 residues. Deletions cut 7 bases from V and 8 bases from J, with 14 bases between.

V usage is TRBV4-1 and J usage is TRBJ2-7; 9 bases align to TRBD1. Losses at the gene ends were 3 bases for V and 6 bases for J; bases not matched to a gene: 0. Germline assignment: CDR1 MGHRA and CDR2 YSYEKL. This CDR3 region has 12 residues. The CDR3 region has the DNA TGCGCCAGCAGCCAGGACAGGGGCGAGCAGTACTTC. This gives the protein CASSQDRGEQYF.

This clone was recorded once. The chain couples TRBV7-3 to TRBJ2-2, with 8 bases identical to TRBD2. This CDR3 region has 16 residues. From germline, CDR1 is SGHTA and CDR2 FQGTGA. Trimming took 4 bases from V and 3 from J; bases not matched to a gene: 7. CDR3 in DNA: TGTGCCAGCAGCTCTAGCGGGTTAAGCGACACCGGGGAGCTGTTTTTT. Translation: CASSSSGLSDTGELFF.

The chain uses TRBV28 and TRBJ2-7; D is perhaps TRBD1 (6 bases). This CDR3 is 12 amino acids long. V was cut by 5 bases and J by 6 bases, with 11 bases left in between. Germline V gene sequence: CDR1 MDHEN, CDR2 SYDVKM. The CDR3 loop reads CASSLGTLEQYF. CDR3 DNA sequence: TGTGCCAGCAGTCTCGGGACACTCGAGCAGTACTTC.

The chain combines TRBV7-8 with TRBJ1-1, with D tentatively TRBD1 (5 bases). Trimming shortened V by 6 bases and J by 1 base, and 9 bases separated the two germline ends. Germline-derived CDR1 and CDR2 are SGHVS and FQNEAQ. The CDR3 loop spans 13 amino acids. The CDR3 sequence: CASSTDRNTEAFF. CDR3 nucleotides: TGTGCCAGCAGTACAGACAGGAACACTGAAGCTTTCTTT.

The chain has TRBV18 and TRBJ2-3, with 7 bases aligning to TRBD2. CDR1 KGHSH and CDR2 LQKENI come from the germline V gene. V lost 2 bases, J lost 4 bases, and 0 bases stayed unmatched. The CDR3 totals 13 residues. The CDR3 protein is CASSPGGADTQYF. The CDR3, as DNA: TGTGCCAGCTCACCAGGGGGGGCAGATACGCAGTATTTT. Full variable domain (missing parts from reference TRBV18 and TRBJ2-3): NAGVMQNPRHLVRRRGQEARLRCSPMKGHSHVYWYRQLPEEGLKFMVYLQKENIIDESGMPKERFSAEFPKEGPSILRIQQVVRGDSAAYFCASSPGGADTQYFGPGTRLTVL.

This chain joins TRBV29-1 and TRBJ2-7; the match to TRBD2 covers 10 bases. The CDR3 runs to 15 residues. Germline V gives CDR1 SQVTM, CDR2 ANQGSEA. V shed 6 bases, J shed 5 bases, and the junction held 13 bases outside the gene matches. Written as DNA, the CDR3 is TGCAGCGTACGAACCAGAGCGGGAGGGCCGAACGAGCAGTACTTC. This gives the protein CSVRTRAGGPNEQYF.

This clone appeared a single time. The rearrangement uses TRBV5-6 and TRBJ2-7; 9 positions match TRBD1. The CDR3 has 16 amino acids. V shed 4 bases, J shed 0 bases, and the junction held 8 bases outside the gene matches. The V gene's germline CDR1 is SGHDT and CDR2 YYEEEE. CDR3 coding DNA: TGTGCCAGCAGCAAGACCGGGACAGGGAGCTCCTACGAGCAGTACTTC. Translated, it gives CASSKTGTGSSYEQYF. The entire variable domain, with the rest obtained from reference TRBV5-6 and TRBJ2-7, is as follows: DAGVTQSPTHLIKTRGQQVTLRCSPKSGHDTVSWYQQALGQGPQFIFQYYEEEERQRGNFPDRFSGHQFPNYSSELNVNALLLGDSALYLCASSKTGTGSSYEQYFGPGTRLTVT.

The chain has TRBV6-5 and TRBJ2-1, with 8 bases matching TRBD1. The J segment lost 4 bases and the V segment lost 1 base, leaving 6 bases of the junction unmatched. The CDR3 covers 16 residues. Per germline, CDR1 MNHEY and CDR2 SVGAGI. CDR3 residues: CASSYFARDRYNEQFF. CDR3 coding DNA: TGTGCCAGCAGTTACTTCGCCCGGGACAGGTACAATGAGCAGTTCTTC.

This sequence joins TRBV11-2 and TRBJ2-7; D is perhaps TRBD2 (6 bases). From germline, CDR1 is SGHAT and CDR2 FQNNGV. The CDR3 spans 13 residues. V gave up 1 base and J gave up 6 bases, with 10 bases separating them. CDR3 in DNA: TGTGCCAGCAGCTTAGTGACAGCGGGCGAGCAGTACTTC. Protein product: CASSLVTAGEQYF.